This T cell receptor beta chain originates from a study of blood T cell repertoires in COVID-19. Only in-frame clones appear in the TCRdb table, and some are missing; sequencing was by immunoSEQ multiplex PCR. The table lists roughly 350,000 clones, roughly 89% of them singletons. With V trimmed by 5 bases and J by 8 bases, 8 bases remained unmatched. Looked up from germline, CDR1 is LNHDA and CDR2 is SQIVND (reference sequence). CDR3 length: 14 residues. V usage is TRBV19 and J usage is TRBJ1-3; 8 bases fit TRBD1. The receptor's source is a woman between 18 and 30 years old who had recovered from COVID-19. Sequenced material: peripheral blood. CDR3 sequence: CASSPQDREDTIYF. The CDR3 DNA reads TGTGCCAGTAGTCCCCAGGACAGGGAGGACACCATATATTTT.